Ten or more counts support the clone carrying this T cell receptor (beta chain). This sample stems from a study of blood T cells in healthy people across ages. CDR3 length: 14 amino acids. The V and J ends lost 8 bases and 3 bases respectively, with 16 bases between them. The germline gives CDR1 KGHDR, CDR2 SFDVKD. Through a sample-barcoded 5' primer and a J-beta primer mix, a second PCR was run for about 6 to 11 cycles. TCRdb fed the 5' RACE reads into MiXCR, producing one record per CDR3 protein. This sample has around 1,500,000 distinct CDR3 sequences, with 28% found just once. This clonotype was obtained from a woman in her 30s in good health. The rearrangement links TRBV24-1 to TRBJ2-7; D may be TRBD2 (6 bases). Sample: blood. CDR3 bases: TGTGCCACCACCCGGAGGGGACCCCTCTACGAGCAGTACTTC. It encodes CATTRRGPLYEQYF.